This T cell receptor beta chain is from a study of OX40 agonist ivuxolimab in advanced cancers. Study at large: Treatment of patients was with ivuxolimab, an agonistic anti-OX40 (CD134) antibody.

V shed 3 bases, J shed 8 bases, and the junction held 6 bases outside the gene matches. Germline V gives CDR1 SGHDT, CDR2 YYEEEE. The CDR3 extends over 14 amino acids. Libraries were prepared by immunoSEQ multiplex PCR; TCRdb keeps only in-frame clonotypes and omits some of them. This table has more than 45,000 clones, roughly four fifths appearing once. This sample comprised CD4+ or CD8+ T cells sorted from blood, obtained in a trial of the OX40 agonist ivuxolimab. The TCR originated in an adult with an advanced solid tumor such as melanoma, head and neck, liver or kidney cancer. V gene TRBV5-6 combines with J gene TRBJ1-2, with 11 positions matching TRBD1. Here the CDR3 reads CASSSDRGLGGYTF. CDR3 bases: TGTGCCAGCAGCTCGGACAGGGGGCTAGGAGGCTACACCTTC.